Presented here are 21 T cell receptor beta chains from one specimen sequenced in a study of T cells in Graves' hyperthyroidism and ophthalmopathy. TCR beta CDR3 regions were amplified from RNA. TCR CDR3 regions were first amplified by RT-PCR with HTBI primers. TCRdb redid the calling of the multiplex PCR reads with MiXCR, one entry per CDR3 protein. This sample has 700,000 or so distinct CDR3 sequences, with less than 20% found just once. The source material was blood. The receptors shown here come from a man younger than 35 with Graves' hyperthyroidism.

There are many counts of this clonotype. The chain joins TRBV12-3 or TRBV12-4 to TRBJ2-5; the D gene is possibly TRBD2 (6 bases). This CDR3 contains 16 residues. V was trimmed by 0 bases and J by 1 base, leaving 12 bases between them. DNA of the CDR3: TGTGCCAGCAGTTTAGCGGGCGCGGGGAGCCAAGAGACCCAGTACTTC. Protein sequence: CASSLAGAGSQETQYF.

The chain links TRBV29-1 to TRBJ1-2, with TRBD1 as a possible D gene (5 bases). The germline V gene has CDR1 SQVTM and CDR2 ANQGSEA. V lost 4 bases to trimming and J lost 2 bases, with 14 bases between them. The CDR3 totals 14 residues. CDR3 protein: CSVVPGLTNYGYTF. The CDR3 coding sequence is TGCAGCGTTGTGCCAGGGCTCACCAACTATGGCTACACCTTC.

The rearrangement links TRBV7-3 to TRBJ2-3; D possibly matches TRBD1 or TRBD2 (5 bases each). The CDR3 is made up of 13 amino acids. The ends were cut back, 3 bases at V and 6 bases at J, with 10 bases in the middle. Germline CDR1 and CDR2: SGHTA and FQGTGA. CDR3 in amino acids: CASSLGEMDTQYF. CDR3 DNA sequence: TGTGCCAGCAGCTTGGGGGAGATGGATACGCAGTATTTT. The entire variable domain, with the rest obtained from reference TRBV7-3 and TRBJ2-3, is as follows: GAGVSQTPSNKVTEKGKYVELRCDPISGHTALYWYRQSLGQGPEFLIYFQGTGAADDSGLPNDRFFAVRPEGSVSTLKIQRTERGDSAVYLCASSLGEMDTQYFGPGTRLTVL.

J is TRBJ1-4 and V is TRBV15; 7 nucleotides agree with TRBD1. V shed 0 bases and J 12 bases; nucleotides not matched to a gene: 10. This CDR3 region has 15 residues. Germline loops: CDR1 LNHNV, CDR2 YYDKDF (reference sequence). CDR3 region: CATSRDGGRGRELFF. As DNA, the CDR3 is TGTGCCACCAGCAGAGATGGCGGCAGGGGGAGAGAACTGTTTTTT.

This clonotype was counted between two and nine times. The chain carries TRBV7-2 and TRBJ1-6, with D unclear. In germline, CDR1 is SGHTA, CDR2 FQGNSA. V gave up 4 bases and J gave up 7 bases, with 20 bases separating them. There are 17 residues in the CDR3. CDR3 nucleotides: TGTGCCAGCAGCTGGCGCGGGGAGAGTAGCCCGAATTCACCCCTCCACTTT. Residues: CASSWRGESSPNSPLHF.

This clonotype turned up a few times. A read error may be the cause here, since a much bigger clone is one base away. The gene calls are TRBV7-3 and TRBJ2-3; 8 bases are shared with TRBD2. CDR3 length: 16 amino acids. Germline-derived CDR1 and CDR2 are SGHTA and FQGTGA. Trimming at V came to 5 bases and at J to 8 bases, leaving 15 bases not matched to a gene. CDR3 DNA: TGTGCCAGCAGCCCCCTCCTAGCGGGCGGCGCAGGTACGCAGTATTTT. Its translation: CASSPLLAGGAGTQYF.

This chain links TRBV11-2 with TRBJ2-1, with D perhaps TRBD1 or TRBD2 (5 bases each). Trimming left V 10 bases short and J 8 bases short, with 12 bases between. Germline V gene lookup returns CDR1 SGHAT and CDR2 FQNNGV. There are 11 residues in the CDR3. The CDR3 is CATQRGHEQFF. The CDR3 DNA is TGTGCCACCCAGAGGGGCCATGAGCAGTTCTTC.

In this sample, this clonotype turned up many times. The V gene is TRBV6-5, the J gene TRBJ1-2; unclear D gene. V lost 4 bases to trimming and J lost 3 bases, with 18 bases between them. The CDR3 totals 16 residues. CDR1 and CDR2 (germline): MNHEY, SVGAGI. CDR3 DNA: TGTGCCAGCAGTTTCCCGGGAGGAGGAAAGGACTATGGCTACACCTTC. This codes for CASSFPGGGKDYGYTF.

The chain employs TRBV19 and TRBJ2-2; D is undetermined. The germline gives CDR1 LNHDA, CDR2 SQIVND (reference sequence). The CDR3 is made up of 13 amino acids. The V gene lost 3 bases and the J gene lost 4 bases, with 6 bases spanning the gap. Written as DNA, the CDR3 is TGTGCCAGTAGTATCGGTCTCACCGGGGAGCTGTTTTTT. The encoded protein is CASSIGLTGELFF.

The table lists this clonotype with many counts. The chain has TRBV2 and TRBJ1-4; D call uncertain. The CDR3 consists of 16 residues. Trimming pared 7 bases from V and 3 bases from J, leaving 18 bases between. In germline, CDR1 is SNHLY, CDR2 FYNNEI. CDR3 residues: CASKSLPTDSNEKLFF. CDR3 DNA sequence: TGTGCCAGCAAGTCCCTCCCGACGGACTCTAATGAAAAACTGTTTTTT.

In its sample, this clonotype was seen many times. CDR3 sequence: CASSLAFEDRVYNNEQFF. CDR3 DNA: TGTGCCAGCAGCTTAGCTTTTGAGGACAGGGTCTACAACAATGAGCAGTTCTTC. This chain uses TRBV7-2 with TRBJ2-1; TRBD1 matches at 8 bases. The CDR3 covers 18 residues. V gave up 0 bases and J gave up 5 bases; unmatched junction bases: 12. The germline gives CDR1 SGHTA, CDR2 FQGNSA.

This clonotype has a handful of counts. The rearrangement uses TRBV20-1 and TRBJ2-7; 9 bases map to TRBD1. With V trimmed by 5 bases and J by 7 bases, 3 bases remained unmatched. The V gene's germline CDR1 is DFQATT and CDR2 SNEGSKA (reference sequence). The CDR3 is made up of 11 amino acids. This CDR3 is CSAGDREEQYF. CDR3 bases: TGCAGTGCTGGGGACAGGGAGGAGCAGTACTTC.

This clonotype has just a few counts. The chain employs TRBV9 and TRBJ2-5; TRBD2 aligns across 11 bases. Per germline, CDR1 SGDLS and CDR2 YYNGEE. The CDR3 has 16 amino acids. V was clipped by 0 bases and J by 4 bases; unmatched bases: 5. DNA for the CDR3: TGTGCCAGCAGCGTAGAGGGACTAGCGGCGACAGAGACCCAGTACTTC. Protein sequence: CASSVEGLAATETQYF.

This chain connects TRBV7-9 to TRBJ2-7; 7 bases match TRBD1. Germline CDR1 SEHNR, CDR2 FQNEAQ (reference sequence). The length of the CDR3 is 15 residues. V was pared by 4 bases and J by 3 bases, with 9 bases of the junction left unmatched. The CDR3 coding sequence is TGTGCCAGCAGCTCGGGGACAGCCCGTTACTACGAGCAGTACTTC. It encodes CASSSGTARYYEQYF.

The sample holds a few counts of this clonotype. The chain combines TRBV19 with TRBJ1-6; D call uncertain. The germline V gene encodes CDR1 LNHDA and CDR2 SQIVND (reference sequence). The CDR3 runs to 14 residues. Trimming cost V 9 bases and J 0 bases, with 9 bases left between them. In DNA, the CDR3 is TGTGCCAGCCATACGAGCTCCTATAATTCACCCCTCCACTTT. Translated, it gives CASHTSSYNSPLHF.

In this sample, this clonotype turned up a few times. The chain recombines TRBV19 with TRBJ2-1, with D tentatively TRBD2 (6 bases). This CDR3 has 17 residues. Trimming removed 5 bases from V and 0 bases from J, with 17 bases in between. In germline, CDR1 is LNHDA, CDR2 SQIVND (reference sequence). The CDR3 loop reads CASSPRDSKSSYNEQFF. Written as DNA, the CDR3 is TGTGCCAGTAGTCCCCGGGACTCCAAGAGCTCCTACAATGAGCAGTTCTTC.

The rearrangement joins TRBV19 to TRBJ2-3, with D maybe TRBD2 (6 bases). This CDR3 comprises 15 residues. CDR1 and CDR2 from the germline V gene are LNHDA and SQIVND (reference sequence). V lost 1 base and J 0 bases, leaving 8 bases between the germline ends. In DNA form, the CDR3 reads TGTGCCAGTAGTATAGCGGGAGCGAGCACAGATACGCAGTATTTT. Its protein is CASSIAGASTDTQYF.

This clonotype was observed many times. V gene TRBV5-1 combines with J gene TRBJ2-2; D ambiguous. V gave up 5 bases and J gave up 0 bases, with 8 bases separating them. This CDR3 spans 14 amino acids. Per germline, CDR1 SGHRS and CDR2 YFSETQ. The CDR3 nucleotides are TGCGCCAGCAGGGGTGATACGAACACCGGGGAGCTGTTTTTT. Protein product: CASRGDTNTGELFF.

This sequence joins TRBV20-1 and TRBJ2-1; D might be TRBD2 (7 bases). Looked up from germline, CDR1 is DFQATT and CDR2 is SNEGSKA (reference sequence). V was trimmed by 5 bases and J by 8 bases, leaving 28 bases between them. This CDR3 is 17 amino acids long. The CDR3 DNA reads TGCAGTGCTCCAGGGGCTAGCGGCCAAATAGTACACGATGAGCAGTTCTTC. Translated: CSAPGASGQIVHDEQFF.

The chain employs TRBV6-5 and TRBJ2-3; D is uncertain. The germline gives CDR1 MNHEY, CDR2 SVGAGI. The CDR3 covers 14 residues. Deletions cut 5 bases from V and 3 bases from J, with 12 bases between. As DNA, the CDR3 is TGTGCCAGCAGTACCGCCGACCCGACAGATACGCAGTATTTT. The encoded protein is CASSTADPTDTQYF.

This clonotype was picked up a small number of times. The chain is built from TRBV11-2 and TRBJ2-7; TRBD1 aligns across 9 bases. This CDR3 contains 15 residues. J was trimmed by 2 bases and V by 5 bases; bases with no gene match: 7. The germline V gene encodes CDR1 SGHAT and CDR2 FQNNGV. The CDR3 protein is CASSARTGETYEQYF. CDR3 in DNA: TGTGCCAGCAGCGCAAGGACAGGGGAGACCTACGAGCAGTACTTC.